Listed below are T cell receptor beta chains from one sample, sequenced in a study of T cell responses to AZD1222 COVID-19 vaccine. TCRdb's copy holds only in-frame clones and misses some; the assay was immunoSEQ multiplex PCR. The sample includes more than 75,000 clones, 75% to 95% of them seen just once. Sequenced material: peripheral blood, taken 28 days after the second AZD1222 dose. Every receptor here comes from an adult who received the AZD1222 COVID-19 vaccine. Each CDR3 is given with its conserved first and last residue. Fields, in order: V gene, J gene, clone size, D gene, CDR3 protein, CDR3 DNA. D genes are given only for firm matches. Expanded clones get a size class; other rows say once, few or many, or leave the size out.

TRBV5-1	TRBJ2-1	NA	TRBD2	CASSLLAGLYNEQFF	TGCGCCAGCAGCTTACTAGCGGGACTCTACAATGAGCAGTTCTTC
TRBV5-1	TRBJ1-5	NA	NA	CASSLSTGDQPQHF	TGCGCCAGCAGCTTGAGCACAGGCGATCAGCCCCAGCATTTT
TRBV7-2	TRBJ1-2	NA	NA	CASSLAVGTGYGYTF	TGTGCCAGCAGCTTAGCGGTGGGGACTGGCTATGGCTACACCTTC
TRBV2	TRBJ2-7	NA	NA	CASRVDASSYEQYF	TGTGCCAGCAGAGTGGACGCCAGCTCCTACGAGCAGTACTTC
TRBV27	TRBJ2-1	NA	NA	CASSRTSQGDEQFF	TGTGCCAGCAGTCGGACTAGCCAGGGGGATGAGCAGTTCTTC
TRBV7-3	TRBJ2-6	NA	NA	CASSLGWGAGANVLTF	TGTGCCAGCAGCTTAGGGTGGGGTGCTGGGGCCAACGTCCTGACTTTC
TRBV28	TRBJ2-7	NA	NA	CASSLFPPDEQYF	TGTGCCAGCAGTTTGTTCCCGCCTGACGAGCAGTACTTC
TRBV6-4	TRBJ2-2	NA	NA	CASSRGTGELFF	TGTGCCAGCAGCCGGGGTACCGGGGAGCTGTTTTTT
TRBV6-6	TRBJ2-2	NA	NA	CASSSRGDSNTGELFF	TGTGCCAGCAGTTCGCGAGGGGATTCGAACACCGGGGAGCTGTTTTTT
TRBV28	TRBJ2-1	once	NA	CASSPRREQFF	TGTGCCAGCAGCCCCAGACGGGAGCAGTTCTTC
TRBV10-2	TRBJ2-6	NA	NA	CASSGARVASGANVLTF	TGCGCCAGCAGTGGGGCCAGGGTGGCCTCTGGGGCCAACGTCCTGACTTTC
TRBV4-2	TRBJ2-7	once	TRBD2	CASSQDVLAGVSYEQYF	TGTGCCAGCAGCCAAGACGTACTAGCGGGAGTCTCCTACGAGCAGTACTTC
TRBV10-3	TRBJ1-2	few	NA	CAIRAGQNNYGYTF	TGTGCCATCAGGGCAGGTCAAAATAACTATGGCTACACCTTC
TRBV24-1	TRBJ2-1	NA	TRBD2	CATFSGRDNEQFF	TGTGCCACTTTTAGCGGGAGGGACAATGAGCAGTTCTTC
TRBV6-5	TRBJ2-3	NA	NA	CASRGSSTDTQYF	TGTGCCAGCAGGGGGTCTAGCACAGATACGCAGTATTTT
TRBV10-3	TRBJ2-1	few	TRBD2	CAISVAASGSNEQFF	TGTGCCATCAGTGTTGCCGCTAGCGGGAGCAATGAGCAGTTCTTC
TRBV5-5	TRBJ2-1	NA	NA	CASSFNTGTVPNEQFF	TGTGCCAGCAGCTTTAATACAGGGACTGTACCCAATGAGCAGTTCTTC
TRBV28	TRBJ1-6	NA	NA	CATQPPDDYNSPLHF	TGTGCCACCCAACCCCCTGACGACTATAATTCACCCCTCCACTTT
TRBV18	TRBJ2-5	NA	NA	CASSPPGRETQYF	TGTGCCAGCTCACCGCCGGGACGGGAGACCCAGTACTTC
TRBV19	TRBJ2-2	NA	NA	CASRMTGELFF	TGTGCCAGTAGGATGACCGGGGAGCTGTTTTTT
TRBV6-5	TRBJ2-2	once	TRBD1	CASSYPDRAGELFF	TGTGCCAGCAGTTACCCGGACAGGGCCGGGGAGCTGTTTTTT
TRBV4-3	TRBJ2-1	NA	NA	CASSQGLRNEQFF	TGCGCCAGCAGCCAGGGCTTGAGGAATGAGCAGTTCTTC
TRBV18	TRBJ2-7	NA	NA	CASSPGASYEQYF	TGTGCCAGCTCACCAGGGGCCTCCTACGAGCAGTACTTC
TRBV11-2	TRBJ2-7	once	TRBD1	CASSSGTAPYEQYF	TGTGCCAGCAGCTCGGGGACAGCCCCCTACGAGCAGTACTTC
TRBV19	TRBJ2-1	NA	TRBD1	CASSAPGQGVNEQFF	TGTGCCAGTAGTGCTCCGGGACAGGGGGTAAATGAGCAGTTCTTC
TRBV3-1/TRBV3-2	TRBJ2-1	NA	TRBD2	CASSQGLAGARNEQFF	TGTGCCAGCAGCCAGGGACTAGCGGGAGCTAGAAATGAGCAGTTCTTC
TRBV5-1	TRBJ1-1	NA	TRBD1	CASSSGDRENTEAFF	TGCGCCAGCAGCTCGGGGGACAGGGAGAACACTGAAGCTTTCTTT
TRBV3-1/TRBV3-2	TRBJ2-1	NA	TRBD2	CASSQTGTRRGDEQFF	TGTGCCAGCAGCCAAACCGGGACTAGGAGAGGGGATGAGCAGTTCTTC
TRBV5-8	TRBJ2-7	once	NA	CASSRRPPYEQYF	TGTGCCAGCAGCCGGAGACCACCCTACGAGCAGTACTTC
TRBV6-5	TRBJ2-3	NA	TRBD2	CASTSSGRADTQYF	TGTGCCAGCACCTCTAGCGGGAGGGCAGATACGCAGTATTTT
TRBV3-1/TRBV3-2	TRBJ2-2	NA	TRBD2	CASSMPTSGIVNTGELFF	TGTGCCAGCAGCATGCCGACTAGCGGGATTGTGAACACCGGGGAGCTGTTTTTT
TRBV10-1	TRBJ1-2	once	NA	CASSLTLLNGYTF	TGCGCCAGCAGTCTGACTCTCTTGAATGGCTACACCTTC
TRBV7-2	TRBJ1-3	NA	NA	CASSLGVAAGSGNTIYF	TGTGCCAGCAGCTTAGGTGTCGCTGCAGGCTCTGGAAACACCATATATTTT
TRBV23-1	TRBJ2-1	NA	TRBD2	CASSPSFAGGTYNEQFF	TGCGCCAGCAGTCCTTCCTTTGCGGGAGGGACCTACAATGAGCAGTTCTTC
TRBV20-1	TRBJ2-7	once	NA	CSAREAYEQYF	TGCAGTGCTAGAGAAGCGTACGAGCAGTACTTC
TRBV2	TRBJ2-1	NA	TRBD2	CASSRAGVGSYNEQFF	TGTGCCAGCAGTAGGGCGGGGGTCGGCTCCTACAATGAGCAGTTCTTC
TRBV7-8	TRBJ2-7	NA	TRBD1	CASSNRQGVIYEQYF	TGTGCCAGCAGCAACCGACAGGGGGTTATCTACGAGCAGTACTTC